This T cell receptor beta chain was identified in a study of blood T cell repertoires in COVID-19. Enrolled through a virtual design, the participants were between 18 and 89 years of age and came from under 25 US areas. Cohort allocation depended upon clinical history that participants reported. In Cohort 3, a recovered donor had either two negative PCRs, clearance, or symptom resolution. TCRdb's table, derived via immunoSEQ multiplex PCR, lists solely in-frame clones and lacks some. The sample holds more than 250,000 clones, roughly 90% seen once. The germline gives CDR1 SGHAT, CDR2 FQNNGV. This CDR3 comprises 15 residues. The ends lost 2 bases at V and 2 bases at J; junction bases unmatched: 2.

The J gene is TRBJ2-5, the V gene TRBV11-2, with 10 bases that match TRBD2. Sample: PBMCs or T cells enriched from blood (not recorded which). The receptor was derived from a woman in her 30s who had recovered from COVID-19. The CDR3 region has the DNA TGTGCCAGCAGCTTAAGGACTAGCGGTCAAGAGACCCAGTACTTC. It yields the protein CASSLRTSGQETQYF.